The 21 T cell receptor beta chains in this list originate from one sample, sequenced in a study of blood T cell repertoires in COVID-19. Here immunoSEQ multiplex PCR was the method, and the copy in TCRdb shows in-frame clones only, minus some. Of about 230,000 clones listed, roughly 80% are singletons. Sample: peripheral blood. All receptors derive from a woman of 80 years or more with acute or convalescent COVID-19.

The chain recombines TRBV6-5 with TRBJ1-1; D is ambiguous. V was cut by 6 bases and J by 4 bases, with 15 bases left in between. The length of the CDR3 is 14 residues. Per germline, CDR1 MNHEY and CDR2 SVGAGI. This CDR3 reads CASSNGRVATEAFF. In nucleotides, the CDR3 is TGTGCCAGCAGCAACGGGCGGGTCGCCACTGAAGCTTTCTTT.

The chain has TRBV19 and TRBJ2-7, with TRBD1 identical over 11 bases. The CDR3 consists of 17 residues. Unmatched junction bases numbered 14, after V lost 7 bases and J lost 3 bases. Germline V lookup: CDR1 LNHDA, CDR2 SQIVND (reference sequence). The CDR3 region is CASKTVAGTGGDYEQYF. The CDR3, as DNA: TGTGCCAGTAAAACGGTCGCCGGGACAGGGGGAGACTACGAGCAGTACTTC.

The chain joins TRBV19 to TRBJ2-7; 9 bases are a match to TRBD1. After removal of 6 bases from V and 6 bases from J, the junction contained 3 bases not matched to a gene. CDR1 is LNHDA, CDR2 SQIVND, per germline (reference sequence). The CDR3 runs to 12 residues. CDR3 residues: CASRSDRGEQYF. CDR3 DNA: TGTGCCAGTAGGTCGGACAGGGGCGAGCAGTACTTC. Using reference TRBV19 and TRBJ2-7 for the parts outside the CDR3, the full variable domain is DGGITQSPKYLFRKEGQNVTLSCEQNLNHDAMYWYRQDPGQGLRLIYYSQIVNDFQKGDIAEGYSVSREKKESFPLTVTSAQKNPTAFYLCASRSDRGEQYFGPGTRLTVT.

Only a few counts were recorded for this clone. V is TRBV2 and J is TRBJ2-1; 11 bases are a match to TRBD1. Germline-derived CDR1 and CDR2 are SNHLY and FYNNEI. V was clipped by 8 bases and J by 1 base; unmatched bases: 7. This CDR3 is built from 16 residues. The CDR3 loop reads CASGTGGTGSYNEQFF. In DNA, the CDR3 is TGTGCCAGCGGGACAGGGGGGACAGGATCCTACAATGAGCAGTTCTTC. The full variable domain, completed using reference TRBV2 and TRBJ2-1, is EPEVTQTPSHQVTQMGQEVILRCVPISNHLYFYWYRQILGQKVEFLVSFYNNEISEKSEIFDDQFSVERPDGSNFTLKIRSTKLEDSAMYFCASGTGGTGSYNEQFFGPGTRLTVL.

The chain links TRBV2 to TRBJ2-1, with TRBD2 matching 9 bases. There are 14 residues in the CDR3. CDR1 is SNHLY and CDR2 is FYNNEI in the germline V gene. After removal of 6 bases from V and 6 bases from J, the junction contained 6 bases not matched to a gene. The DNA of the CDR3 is TGTGCCAGCAGCTCTCGCGGGGGGGGCAATGAGCAGTTCTTC. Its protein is CASSSRGGGNEQFF.

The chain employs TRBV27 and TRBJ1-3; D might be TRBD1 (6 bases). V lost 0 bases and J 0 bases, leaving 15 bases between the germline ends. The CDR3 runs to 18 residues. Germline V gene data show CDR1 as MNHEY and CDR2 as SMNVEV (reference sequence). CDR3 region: CASSLSGGPGISGNTIYF. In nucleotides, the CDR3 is TGTGCCAGCAGTTTATCCGGGGGGCCCGGCATCTCTGGAAACACCATATATTTT.

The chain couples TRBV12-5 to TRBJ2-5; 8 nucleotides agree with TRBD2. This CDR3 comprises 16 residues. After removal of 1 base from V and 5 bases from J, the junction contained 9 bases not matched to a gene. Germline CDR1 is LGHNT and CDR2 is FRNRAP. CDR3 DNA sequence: TGTGCTAGTGGTTTGGGCGGGACTAGTGGACGCGAGACCCAGTACTTC. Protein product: CASGLGGTSGRETQYF.

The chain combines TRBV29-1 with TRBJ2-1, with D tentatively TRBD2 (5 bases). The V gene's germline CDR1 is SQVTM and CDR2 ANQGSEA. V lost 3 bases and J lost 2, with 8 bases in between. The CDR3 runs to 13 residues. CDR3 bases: TGCAGCGTTGAGGAGGCAACCTACAATGAGCAGTTCTTC. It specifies CSVEEATYNEQFF.

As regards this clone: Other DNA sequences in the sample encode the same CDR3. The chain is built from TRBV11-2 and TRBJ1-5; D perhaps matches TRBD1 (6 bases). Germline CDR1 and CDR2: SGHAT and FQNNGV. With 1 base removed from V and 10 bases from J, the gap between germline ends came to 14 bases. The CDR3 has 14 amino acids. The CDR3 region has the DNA TGTGCCAGCAGCTTAGCAGGGGCGGCTCAACCCCAGCATTTT. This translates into CASSLAGAAQPQHF.

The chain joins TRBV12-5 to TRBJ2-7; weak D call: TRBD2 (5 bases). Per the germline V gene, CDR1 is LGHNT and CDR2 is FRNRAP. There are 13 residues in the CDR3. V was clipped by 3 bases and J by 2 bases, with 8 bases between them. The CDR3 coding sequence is TGTGCTAGTGGTTTAGAACTAGCCTACGAGCAGTACTTC. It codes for CASGLELAYEQYF.

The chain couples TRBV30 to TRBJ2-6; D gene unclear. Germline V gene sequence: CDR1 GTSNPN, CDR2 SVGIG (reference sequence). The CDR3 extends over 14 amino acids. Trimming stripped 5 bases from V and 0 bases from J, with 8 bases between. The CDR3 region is CAWLRDSGANVLTF. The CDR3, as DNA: TGTGCCTGGCTGAGAGACTCTGGGGCCAACGTCCTGACTTTC.

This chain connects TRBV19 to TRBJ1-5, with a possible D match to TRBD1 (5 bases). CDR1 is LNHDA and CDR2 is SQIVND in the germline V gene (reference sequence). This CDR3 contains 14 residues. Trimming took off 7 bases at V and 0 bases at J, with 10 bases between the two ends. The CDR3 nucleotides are TGTGCCAGTAACAGGTCCCATAGCAATCAGCCCCAGCATTTT. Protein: CASNRSHSNQPQHF.

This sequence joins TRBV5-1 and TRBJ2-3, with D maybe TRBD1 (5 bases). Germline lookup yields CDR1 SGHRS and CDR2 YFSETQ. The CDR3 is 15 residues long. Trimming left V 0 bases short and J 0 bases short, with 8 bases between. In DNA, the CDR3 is TGCGCCAGCAGCTTGGAACAGGCTAGCACAGATACGCAGTATTTT. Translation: CASSLEQASTDTQYF.

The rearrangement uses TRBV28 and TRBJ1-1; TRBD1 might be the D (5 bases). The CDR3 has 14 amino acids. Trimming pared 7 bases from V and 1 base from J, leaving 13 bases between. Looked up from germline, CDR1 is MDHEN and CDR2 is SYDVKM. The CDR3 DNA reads TGTGCCAGCACCTACAGGATGAGGAACACTGAAGCTTTCTTT. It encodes CASTYRMRNTEAFF.

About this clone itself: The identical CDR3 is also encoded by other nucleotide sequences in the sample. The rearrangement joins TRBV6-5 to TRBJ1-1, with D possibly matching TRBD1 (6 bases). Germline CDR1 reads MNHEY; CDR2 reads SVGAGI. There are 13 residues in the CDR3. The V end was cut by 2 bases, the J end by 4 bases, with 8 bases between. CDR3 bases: TGTGCCAGCAGTTACGCGGGGGCCACTGAAGCTTTCTTT. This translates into CASSYAGATEAFF.

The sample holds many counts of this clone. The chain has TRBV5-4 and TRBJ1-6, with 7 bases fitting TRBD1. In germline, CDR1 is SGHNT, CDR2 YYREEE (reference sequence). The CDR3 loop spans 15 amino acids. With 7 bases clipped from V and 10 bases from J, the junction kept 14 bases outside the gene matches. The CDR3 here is CASADYSGTVSPLHF. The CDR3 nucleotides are TGTGCCAGCGCCGACTACTCCGGGACAGTCTCACCCCTCCACTTT.

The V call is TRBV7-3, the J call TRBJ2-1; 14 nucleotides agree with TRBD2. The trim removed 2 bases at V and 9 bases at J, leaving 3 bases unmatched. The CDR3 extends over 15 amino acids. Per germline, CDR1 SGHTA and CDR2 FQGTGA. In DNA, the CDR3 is TGTGCCAGCAGCTTAGGGACTAGCGGGAGATCTGAGCAGTTCTTC. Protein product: CASSLGTSGRSEQFF.

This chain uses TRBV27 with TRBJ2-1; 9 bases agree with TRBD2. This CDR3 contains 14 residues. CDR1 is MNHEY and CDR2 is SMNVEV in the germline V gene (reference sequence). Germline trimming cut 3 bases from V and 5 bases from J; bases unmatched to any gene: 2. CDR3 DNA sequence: TGTGCCAGCAGTTTTAGCGGGAGTAACAATGAGCAGTTCTTC. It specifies CASSFSGSNNEQFF.

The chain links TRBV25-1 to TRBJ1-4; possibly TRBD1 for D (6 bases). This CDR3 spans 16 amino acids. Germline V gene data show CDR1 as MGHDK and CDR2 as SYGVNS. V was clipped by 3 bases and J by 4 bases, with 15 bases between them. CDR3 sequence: CASSDRTGSSNEKLFF. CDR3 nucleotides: TGTGCCAGCAGTGACCGCACAGGGTCTAGTAATGAAAAACTGTTTTTT.

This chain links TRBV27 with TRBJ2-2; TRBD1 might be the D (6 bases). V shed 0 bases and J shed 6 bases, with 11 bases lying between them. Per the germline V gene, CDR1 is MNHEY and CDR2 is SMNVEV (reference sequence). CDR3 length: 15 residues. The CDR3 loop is CASSLSGGRPGELFF. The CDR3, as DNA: TGTGCCAGCAGTTTATCAGGGGGTAGACCCGGGGAGCTGTTTTTT.

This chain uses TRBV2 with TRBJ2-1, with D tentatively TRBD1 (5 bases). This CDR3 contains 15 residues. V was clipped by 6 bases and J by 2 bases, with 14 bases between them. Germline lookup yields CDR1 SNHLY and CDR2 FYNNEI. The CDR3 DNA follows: TGTGCCAGCAGGTATTCAAGGGGCCCCTACAATGAGCAGTTCTTC. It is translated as CASRYSRGPYNEQFF.